This TCR beta chain was retrieved from a study of blood T cell repertoires in COVID-19. Looking at the study overall: Sites in the United States, Italy and Spain provided acute and convalescent COVID-19 samples. The analysed material was cDNA or gDNA that came from T cells, B-cell-depleted T cells, or PBMCs.

Those enrolled in Seattle joined during active infection and were followed longitudinally afterward. Data came from immunoSEQ multiplex PCR; TCRdb stores just in-frame clones and leaves some out. The data contain 250,000 to 350,000 clones, more than 80% of them seen just once; the ten biggest clones take up roughly 6%. This clone has only one observation. This receptor was identified in a woman aged 45-65 years with COVID-19, enrolled during active disease. Sequencing was done on a sample of peripheral blood.

CDR3 sequence: CASSRRTGVGDEQYF. The CDR3 nucleotides are TGTGCCAGCAGCCGGAGGACAGGGGTTGGGGACGAGCAGTACTTC. This chain joins TRBV3-1 (or the pseudogene TRBV3-2) and TRBJ2-7; TRBD1 aligns across 9 bases. The V and J ends lost 4 bases and 5 bases, in that order; junction bases with no gene match: 9. The CDR3 has 15 residues. The germline V gene has CDR1 LGHDT and CDR2 YNNKEL (reference sequence).